Shown below are 23 T cell receptor beta chains from a single sample sequenced in a study of blood T cells in healthy people across ages. Primers used in a second PCR of about 6 to 12 cycles were a sample-barcoded 5' primer and a J-beta primer mix. TCRdb passed the 5' RACE reads through MiXCR, listing each CDR3 protein once. The sample lists 1.5 million to 2 million distinct CDR3 sequences, roughly 30% occurring once. What was sequenced was blood. The receptors stem from a young woman in good health.

This sequence joins TRBV21-1 and TRBJ1-6. TRBV21-1 is a pseudogene. This CDR3 contains 16 residues. This chain's CDR3 is CASSMFPGLKNSPLHF. For the CDR3, the DNA is TGTGCCAGCAGCATGTTCCCGGGACTTAAAAATTCACCCCTCCACTTT.

This clonotype was observed at least ten times. The chain combines TRBV20-1 with TRBJ2-6, with 8 bases that match TRBD1. In germline, CDR1 is DFQATT, CDR2 SNEGSKA (reference sequence). V lost 6 bases to trimming and J lost 0 bases; unmatched junction nucleotides: 4. The CDR3 covers 15 residues. The CDR3 DNA sequence: TGCAGTGCACCGGACAGGGCCTCTGGGGCCAACGTCCTGACTTTC. Translating gives CSAPDRASGANVLTF.

A word on this clonotype: One junction end does not reproduce the germline sequence, and a read error may be involved. This chain joins TRBV7-9 and TRBJ2-1; D gene ambiguous. The length of the CDR3 is 16 residues. Per germline, CDR1 SEHNR and CDR2 FQNEAQ (reference sequence). In nucleotides, the CDR3 is TGTGCCAGCAGCTTAAGTGGCGGAAGTTCCTACAATGGGCAGTTCTTC. Translated, it gives CASSLSGGSSYNGQFF.

This clonotype has only a few counts. V and J are TRBV9 and TRBJ2-3, with 11 bases matching TRBD2. The germline V gene encodes CDR1 SGDLS and CDR2 YYNGEE. CDR3 length: 16 residues. V shed 3 bases and J 2 bases; nucleotides not matched to a gene: 5. CDR3 in amino acids: CASSALAGVLTDTQYF. The CDR3 DNA follows: TGTGCCAGCAGCGCACTAGCGGGGGTACTCACAGATACGCAGTATTTT.

Of note for this clonotype: Mismatch with germline at one junction end may stem from a read error. The V gene is TRBV5-1, the J gene TRBJ2-1; 7 bases fit TRBD2. The V gene's germline CDR1 is SGHRS and CDR2 YFSETQ. CDR3 length: 19 amino acids. The CDR3 region is CASSLALTSVTSSYNKQFF. CDR3 nucleotides: TGCGCCAGCAGCTTGGCCTTAACTAGCGTAACGAGCTCCTACAATAAGCAGTTCTTC.

In nucleotides, the CDR3 is TGCAGTGCTAGAGATTATCGGGCAGGGGGCAAGGGCGAGCAGTACTTC. This encodes CSARDYRAGGKGEQYF. This chain uses TRBV20-1 with TRBJ2-7; 8 bases match TRBD1. Per the germline V gene, CDR1 is DFQATT and CDR2 is SNEGSKA (reference sequence). This CDR3 has 16 residues. The junction had 13 bases not matched to a gene; V was cut back by 0 bases and J by 6 bases.

This clonotype has more than one count but fewer than ten. The genes are TRBV6-1 and TRBJ1-1; a possible D gene is TRBD1 (5 bases). This CDR3 region has 14 residues. Germline V gene sequence: CDR1 MNHNS, CDR2 SASEGT. Trimming took off 2 bases at V and 4 bases at J, with 11 bases between the two ends. The CDR3 DNA reads as TGTGCCAGCAGTGAACTCAGGGCGATCACTGAAGCTTTCTTT. Protein sequence: CASSELRAITEAFF.

This clonotype was seen many times. The rearrangement links TRBV3-1 to TRBJ2-1; D is possibly TRBD2 (5 bases). V gave up 4 bases and J gave up 9 bases, with 16 bases separating them. CDR1 LGHDT and CDR2 YNNKEL come from the germline V gene (reference sequence). The CDR3 is made up of 14 amino acids. CDR3 in amino acids: CASSLGGGSAEQFF. DNA for the CDR3: TGTGCCAGCAGCCTGGGCGGAGGTTCGGCTGAGCAGTTCTTC.

This rearrangement joins TRBV20-1 to TRBJ1-4; TRBD1 is a possible D gene (5 bases). Trimming pared 0 bases from V and 8 bases from J, leaving 10 bases between. Germline V gene sequence: CDR1 DFQATT, CDR2 SNEGSKA (reference sequence). This CDR3 contains 13 residues. The CDR3 DNA reads as TGCAGTGCTAGAGAGGGGGTGCAGGAAAAACTGTTTTTT. This encodes CSAREGVQEKLFF.

J is TRBJ2-5 and V is TRBV5-1; TRBD2 is a possible D gene (6 bases). The CDR3 is 18 residues long. With 2 bases removed from V and 0 bases from J, the gap between germline ends came to 20 bases. The germline gives CDR1 SGHRS, CDR2 YFSETQ. This chain's CDR3 is CASSFLSGFLADQETQYF. The CDR3 DNA reads TGCGCCAGCAGCTTTCTATCCGGGTTTTTAGCGGACCAAGAGACCCAGTACTTC.

The chain employs TRBV3-1 and TRBJ1-2, with D perhaps matching TRBD1 (5 bases). Deletions cut 1 base from V and 3 bases from J, with 12 bases between. Per the germline V gene, CDR1 is LGHDT and CDR2 is YNNKEL (reference sequence). This CDR3 spans 15 amino acids. In DNA form, the CDR3 reads TGTGCCAGCAGCCAAGTCACGGGAGGGGACTATGGCTACACCTTC. It specifies CASSQVTGGDYGYTF.

This rearrangement joins TRBV3-1 to TRBJ1-5, with unresolved D. Germline V gene data show CDR1 as LGHDT and CDR2 as YNNKEL (reference sequence). The V end was cut by 0 bases, the J end by 9 bases, with 9 bases between. The CDR3 length is 13 residues. The CDR3 protein is CASSQDPLGPQHF. DNA of the CDR3: TGTGCCAGCAGCCAAGACCCTTTAGGGCCCCAGCATTTT.

The chain couples TRBV11-2 to TRBJ1-6; D perhaps matches TRBD1 (6 bases). CDR1 and CDR2 from the germline V gene are SGHAT and FQNNGV. This CDR3 has 15 amino acids. V lost 6 bases to trimming and J lost 9 bases, with 18 bases between them. The CDR3 here is CASSPIQGRGSPLHF. CDR3 sequence (DNA): TGTGCCAGCAGTCCTATACAGGGCCGGGGTTCACCCCTCCACTTT.

This clonotype has more than one count but fewer than ten. CDR3 DNA: TGTGCCAGCAGTTTGGGGTCCAACGAGCAGTACTTC. This encodes CASSLGSNEQYF. This chain joins TRBV28 and TRBJ2-5; D uncertain. TRBJ2-7 matches the DNA end more closely, so the J call is doubtful. The CDR3 length is 12 residues. The germline V gene encodes CDR1 MDHEN and CDR2 SYDVKM.

The chain carries TRBV20-1 and TRBJ1-2, with TRBD1 matching over 8 bases. J gave up 3 bases and V 0 bases, and 6 bases lay outside the gene matches. This CDR3 spans 15 amino acids. The germline V gene encodes CDR1 DFQATT and CDR2 SNEGSKA (reference sequence). The CDR3 coding sequence is TGCAGTGCTAGAGAAAGGACAGGGATGTACTATGGCTACACCTTC. Protein sequence: CSARERTGMYYGYTF.

As for this clonotype: A much larger clone lies one base from this, so it may be a read error. The missing conserved phenylalanine or tryptophan at the end of this CDR3 makes a read error likely. The J gene is TRBJ1-5, the V gene TRBV6-2 or TRBV6-3, with 9 bases aligning to TRBD1. The V gene's germline CDR1 is MNHEY and CDR2 SVGEGT. V shed 5 bases, J shed 3 bases, and the junction held 8 bases outside the gene matches. This CDR3 contains 16 residues. The CDR3 coding sequence is TGTGCCAGCAGTGCACAGGGGGCGAGGATCAATCAGCCCCAGCATTGT. The encoded protein is CASSAQGARINQPQHC.

This clonotype has only a few counts. The chain employs TRBV21-1 and TRBJ2-1. TRBV21-1 is tagged as a pseudogene. The CDR3 consists of 12 residues. CDR3 coding DNA: TGTGCCAGCAGTACCGGAGTTGGTGAGCAGTTCTTC. Amino acid sequence: CASSTGVGEQFF.

The V gene is TRBV12-3 or TRBV12-4, the J gene TRBJ2-1; possible D gene TRBD2, 6 bases. CDR3 length: 15 residues. V was clipped by 4 bases and J by 8 bases, with 18 bases between them. CDR3 in DNA: TGTGCCAGCAGTTCGGGACTTCCGAGCTCCTATGAGCAGTTCTTC. Translation gives CASSSGLPSSYEQFF.

The V and J genes are TRBV20-1 and TRBJ2-1, with 11 bases identical to TRBD2. V was clipped by 6 bases and J by 2 bases; unmatched bases: 9. The CDR3 length is 16 residues. The germline V gene encodes CDR1 DFQATT and CDR2 SNEGSKA (reference sequence). This CDR3 is CSAPWGLADPYNEQFF. CDR3 in DNA: TGCAGTGCCCCATGGGGACTAGCGGACCCCTACAATGAGCAGTTCTTC.

This clonotype occurred a few times. The J gene is TRBJ1-1, the V gene TRBV9; D is ambiguous. Germline V lookup: CDR1 SGDLS, CDR2 YYNGEE. With 0 bases removed from V and 3 bases from J, the gap between germline ends came to 12 bases. The CDR3 consists of 15 residues. The CDR3 protein is CASSVGQVRDTEAFF. The DNA for the CDR3 is TGTGCCAGCAGCGTAGGACAAGTTCGGGACACTGAAGCTTTCTTT.

This chain connects TRBV21-1 to TRBJ2-4; TRBD2, the D gene given by the table, was not confirmed from the DNA. TRBV21-1 corresponds to a pseudogene. This CDR3 has 15 amino acids. DNA for the CDR3: TGTGCCAGCCGTTTAACGGGACTAGCCAAAAACATTCAGTACTTC. This codes for CASRLTGLAKNIQYF.

The chain links TRBV7-2 to TRBJ1-1; TRBD1 is a possible D gene (5 bases). Germline V gene sequence: CDR1 SGHTA, CDR2 FQGNSA. The germline V and J ends were trimmed by 4 bases and 0 bases, with 15 bases remaining between them. The CDR3 contains 16 residues. As DNA, the CDR3 is TGTGCCAGCAGCTACACTCCCGGGACTTTGAACACTGAAGCTTTCTTT. Translating gives CASSYTPGTLNTEAFF.

V usage is TRBV30 and J usage is TRBJ2-6; the match to TRBD1 covers 8 bases. After removal of 5 bases from V and 0 bases from J, the junction contained 3 bases not matched to a gene. The germline gives CDR1 GTSNPN, CDR2 SVGIG (reference sequence). CDR3 length: 15 residues. CDR3 sequence reads: CAWSTGGSGANVLTF. In nucleotides, the CDR3 is TGTGCCTGGTCAACAGGGGGCTCTGGGGCCAACGTCCTGACTTTC.